What follows describes a single T cell receptor (beta chain). This clonotype was detected many times. The antigen it binds to is not known. Base qualities are not recorded, but no much larger clone differs from it by a single base. V loses 5 bases, J loses 6 bases, and the germline ends lie 13 bases apart. Sequences MDHEN (CDR1) and SYDVKM (CDR2) are obtained from the germline V gene. Reading from cysteine to phenylalanine, the CDR3 counts 13 amino acids. Here the CDR3 DNA is all that survives: 39 bases in frame from base 1. The source of the sample is a study of T cells in Graves' hyperthyroidism and ophthalmopathy (dated by TCRdb to the late 2010s). Background on the whole study: Peripheral blood was collected at initial diagnosis, before any treatment. TCR V-J signatures able to tell the groups apart were searched for in a discovery cohort of approximately 95 patients, of whom over 40 had Graves' ophthalmopathy and around 58 had stable Graves' hyperthyroidism. Prospective prediction of ophthalmopathy was tested in an independent validation cohort of about 19 hyperthyroidism patients and 15 to 17 patients who later progressed to ophthalmopathy. The approximately 97 discovery patients were randomly divided into training and test sets at a 7:3 ratio. Thyroid tissue and blood T-cell repertoires from over 5 Graves' hyperthyroidism patients were also compared in the study. Once sampling was done, hyperthyroidism patients were given methimazole at a starting dose of 30 mg daily, whereas ophthalmopathy patients were given high-dose intravenous methylprednisolone. According to the paper, TCR Vbeta CDR3 sequencing was carried out on 135 peripheral blood samples, which came from about 45 ophthalmopathy, around 74 hyperthyroidism and some 17 progressor patients.

Study-level results and caveats: In cross-validation, a model built on a 13 V-J signature told ophthalmopathy apart from stable hyperthyroidism with 87.88% sensitivity and 81% to 82% specificity, and in testing the same model reached 80%/75%. During validation, the model predicted progression to ophthalmopathy a median of roughly 7.1 months ahead of onset, with roughly 65% sensitivity and around 72% specificity. Most expanded thyroid clonotypes (frequency above 0.001) were also found in blood, which suggests that blood repertoires may mirror thyroid immune responses. No statistical method was used to fix the sample size in advance, and group allocation was not hidden from the investigators.

Stable Graves' hyperthyroidism was defined as no progression to ophthalmopathy during 18 months of follow-up. Hyperthyroidism patients were aged 18 to 65 years and newly diagnosed, with disease duration of less than 2 months. Patients with uncontrolled infections, other autoimmune diseases, pregnancy or lactation were excluded. Diagnoses were based on clinical symptoms, serum thyroxine and TRAb, thyroid ultrasound and orbital computed tomography. PBMCs were separated from roughly 10 ml of fresh peripheral blood using Ficoll-Paque density gradient centrifugation. Total RNA was extracted with Trizol reagent, and quality was checked on an Agilent 2100 Bioanalyzer. Amplification of TCR beta CDR3 regions was carried out from RNA transcripts. For the first round of RT-PCR on the TCR CDR3, the HTBI primer set was used together with the Qiagen OneStep RT-PCR kit. Libraries were constructed in a second round of multiplex PCR, after which size selection and purification were performed. The libraries were sequenced on an Illumina HiSeq2000 using paired-end 100 bp reads. Regarding the original processing steps: SOAPnuke was used to process the raw data, throwing out any read that contained adapters or uncalled bases, had a mean Phred below 15, or lacked an exact constant-primer or identifier match. COPE v1.2.5 was used to merge high-quality paired reads, and clonotypes were defined as unique nucleotide sequences. Clonotypes were aligned to IMGT TRBV, TRBD and TRBJ reference segments using MiTCR v1.1. The analysis was restricted to V-J combinations with a frequency above 0.0001, which together covered around 99% of the repertoires. A TCS score was defined as the ratio of F50 (clonal expansion) to E x V (chaos), with BLOSUM62-based TCRdist applied between CDR3 peptides within each V-J. Welch's t-statistics and random forest reduced fewer than 550 V-J features to about 13, which were used in a naive Bayes classifier (R e1071). TCRdb's own reprocessing of the public reads used fastp at Q25 and MiXCR and kept productive beta chains. Rows merge per CDR3 protein into single entries with the most common DNA and genes. None of the V and J calls come from the authors' own analysis; TCRdb made them. For this sample the table gives 340,000 or so distinct CDR3 sequences, of which roughly 15% were detected only once. The top ten constitute roughly a third of the sample.

The chain couples TRBV28 to TRBJ1-2; there is no confident call for the D gene. Sequenced material: blood. The TCR comes from a man younger than 40 with Graves' hyperthyroidism. The CDR3 region reads CASSARMIDGYTF. The sequenced DNA: TGTGCCAGCAGTGCAAGAATGATCGATGGCTACACCTTC.